The rows below give T cell receptor beta chains drawn from one sample of a study of prognosis after radiotherapy for stage I lung cancer. MiXCR, applied by TCRdb to the multiplex PCR reads, yields one record per CDR3 protein. This table holds about 20,000 distinct CDR3 sequences, 35% to 50% found once. This sample comprised PBMCs, obtained before or after stereotactic body radiation therapy (not recorded which). The receptors stem from a donor at least 50 years old with non-small cell lung cancer. CDR3s include the opening cysteine and the closing phenylalanine or tryptophan. A D gene is named only where the DNA matches it firmly. Rows may omit the clone size; those that give it use once, few, many or a size class.

V gene: TRBV5-1; clone size: NA; J gene: TRBJ2-2; D gene: NA; CDR3 DNA: TGCGCCAGCAGCTTGGGGGGAACAGCGAACACCGGGGAGCTGTTTTTT; CDR3 protein: CASSLGGTANTGELFF
V gene: TRBV5-4; clone size: NA; J gene: TRBJ2-5; D gene: TRBD2; CDR3 DNA: TGTGCCAGCAGCGGGGGGACTAGCGGTAGACTCCCAGAGACCCAGTATTTC; CDR3 protein: CASSGGTSGRLPETQYF
V gene: TRBV3-1; clone size: many; J gene: TRBJ2-2; D gene: NA; CDR3 DNA: TGTGCCAGCAGCCAATTATTCAGGGGGGCCACCGGGGAGCTGTTTTTT; CDR3 protein: CASSQLFRGATGELFF
V gene: TRBV18; clone size: many; J gene: TRBJ1-2; D gene: TRBD1; CDR3 DNA: TGTGCCAGCTCACGGGACAGGGTAGACCCTGGCTACACCTTC; CDR3 protein: CASSRDRVDPGYTF
V gene: TRBV12-3/TRBV12-4; clone size: many; J gene: TRBJ1-3; D gene: TRBD1; CDR3 DNA: TGTGCCAGCAGCCGGGGACAGGGAGCAGGAAACACCATATATTTT; CDR3 protein: CASSRGQGAGNTIYF
V gene: TRBV28; clone size: NA; J gene: TRBJ1-1; D gene: NA; CDR3 DNA: TGTGCCAGCAGTGCACACACCGGGACAAACACTGAAGCTTTCTTT; CDR3 protein: CASSAHTGTNTEAFF
V gene: TRBV24-1; clone size: many; J gene: TRBJ2-1; D gene: TRBD1; CDR3 DNA: TGTGCCACCAGTGATTTGAGGGGGACAGAATACAATGAGCAGTTCTTC; CDR3 protein: CATSDLRGTEYNEQFF
V gene: TRBV7-2; clone size: NA; J gene: TRBJ2-5; D gene: NA; CDR3 DNA: TGTGCCAGCAGATTAATGCGGGGCAAAGAGACCCAGTACTTC; CDR3 protein: CASRLMRGKETQYF
V gene: TRBV29-1; clone size: many; J gene: TRBJ2-5; D gene: TRBD2; CDR3 DNA: TGCAGCGGGGGGGAGGGGGAGACCCAGTACTTC; CDR3 protein: CSGGEGETQYF
V gene: TRBV6-1; clone size: NA; J gene: TRBJ2-5; D gene: NA; CDR3 DNA: TGTGCCAGCAGTGATACTAGCCCGCCTGAGCCCCAGTACTTC; CDR3 protein: CASSDTSPPEPQYF
V gene: TRBV3-1; clone size: many; J gene: TRBJ2-1; D gene: TRBD2; CDR3 DNA: TGTGCCAGCAGCCACCGGACTAGCGGGGACCACAATGAGCAGTTCTTC; CDR3 protein: CASSHRTSGDHNEQFF
V gene: TRBV19; clone size: many; J gene: TRBJ2-7; D gene: NA; CDR3 DNA: TGTGCCAGTAGTATCGGACCGGCCTCCTACGAGCAGTACTTC; CDR3 protein: CASSIGPASYEQYF
V gene: TRBV3-1; clone size: many; J gene: TRBJ2-7; D gene: TRBD1; CDR3 DNA: TGTGCCAGCAGTCCGGGACAGGGTCCCTCCGAGCAGTACTTC; CDR3 protein: CASSPGQGPSEQYF
V gene: TRBV5-1; clone size: many; J gene: TRBJ1-1; D gene: NA; CDR3 DNA: TGCGCCAGCAGCTTGGGACTCACTGAAGCTTTCTTT; CDR3 protein: CASSLGLTEAFF
V gene: TRBV6-4; clone size: NA; J gene: TRBJ2-7; D gene: NA; CDR3 DNA: TGTGCGTGTTGGGAAGACTCCTACGAGCAGTACTTC; CDR3 protein: CACWEDSYEQYF
V gene: TRBV20-1; clone size: many; J gene: TRBJ1-1; D gene: NA; CDR3 DNA: TGCAGTGCTAGAGGGGGTAGTACTGAAGCTTTCTTT; CDR3 protein: CSARGGSTEAFF
V gene: TRBV18; clone size: NA; J gene: TRBJ2-1; D gene: TRBD2; CDR3 DNA: TGTGCCAGCTCACCAGGAAGTAGCGGGGCCTACAATGAGCAGTTCTTC; CDR3 protein: CASSPGSSGAYNEQFF
V gene: TRBV6-2/TRBV6-3; clone size: many; J gene: TRBJ1-2; D gene: TRBD1; CDR3 DNA: TGTGCCAGCAGTCAACTTGCCGAAGGGGGCCATGGCTACACCTTC; CDR3 protein: CASSQLAEGGHGYTF
V gene: TRBV28; clone size: NA; J gene: TRBJ2-7; D gene: NA; CDR3 DNA: TGTGCCAGCAGCTTCCCTTGGGATAGCTCCTACGAGCAGTACTTC; CDR3 protein: CASSFPWDSSYEQYF
V gene: TRBV28; clone size: many; J gene: TRBJ2-7; D gene: NA; CDR3 DNA: TGTGCCAGCAGTCCAGGCTACGAGCAGTACTTC; CDR3 protein: CASSPGYEQYF
V gene: TRBV18; clone size: many; J gene: TRBJ2-3; D gene: TRBD1; CDR3 DNA: TGTGCCAGCTCACCACCCGGGACAGGGGCAGATACGCAGTATTTT; CDR3 protein: CASSPPGTGADTQYF
V gene: TRBV6-1; clone size: few; J gene: TRBJ1-2; D gene: NA; CDR3 DNA: TGTGCCAGCAGTGGTAGGGCCGGTGGCTACACCTTC; CDR3 protein: CASSGRAGGYTF
V gene: TRBV11-1; clone size: NA; J gene: TRBJ1-6; D gene: NA; CDR3 DNA: TGTGCCAGCAGCTTAGACAGGGCGCACAATTCACCCCTCCACTTT; CDR3 protein: CASSLDRAHNSPLHF
V gene: TRBV7-2; clone size: many; J gene: TRBJ2-1; D gene: NA; CDR3 DNA: TGTGCCAGCAGCGCTAGATACAATGAGCAGTTCTTC; CDR3 protein: CASSARYNEQFF
V gene: TRBV25-1; clone size: many; J gene: TRBJ2-1; D gene: NA; CDR3 DNA: TGTGCCAGCAGTCGGCGAGCCTCCTACAATGAGCAGTTCTTC; CDR3 protein: CASSRRASYNEQFF
V gene: TRBV3-1; clone size: many; J gene: TRBJ2-7; D gene: NA; CDR3 DNA: TGTGCCAGCAGCCAAGATTCAGGCTACGAGCAGTACTTC; CDR3 protein: CASSQDSGYEQYF
V gene: TRBV19; clone size: many; J gene: TRBJ1-1; D gene: NA; CDR3 DNA: TGTGCCAGTAGCCGACCCGACAAGGGCACTGAAGCTTTCTTT; CDR3 protein: CASSRPDKGTEAFF
V gene: TRBV27; clone size: many; J gene: TRBJ2-7; D gene: NA; CDR3 DNA: TGTGCCAGCAAGACGGGGTTGGGGCACGAGCAGTACTTC; CDR3 protein: CASKTGLGHEQYF
V gene: TRBV5-1; clone size: many; J gene: TRBJ1-4; D gene: NA; CDR3 DNA: TGCGCCAGCAGCTTGGGGACAACAACTAATGAAAAACTGTTTTTT; CDR3 protein: CASSLGTTTNEKLFF
V gene: TRBV7-9; clone size: NA; J gene: TRBJ1-5; D gene: NA; CDR3 DNA: TGTGCCAGCAGCTTAGGTGGGGAGGTAGGTCAGCCCCAGAATTTT; CDR3 protein: CASSLGGEVGQPQNF
V gene: TRBV6-5; clone size: NA; J gene: TRBJ2-7; D gene: TRBD2; CDR3 DNA: TGTGCCAGCAGTTACCTAGCGGGAAGTCCCTACGAGCAGTACTTC; CDR3 protein: CASSYLAGSPYEQYF
V gene: TRBV7-9; clone size: NA; J gene: TRBJ1-6; D gene: NA; CDR3 DNA: TGTGCCAGCAGCTTATCTATGGGGACACCCCTCCACTTT; CDR3 protein: CASSLSMGTPLHF
V gene: TRBV20-1; clone size: many; J gene: TRBJ2-3; D gene: NA; CDR3 DNA: TGCAGTGCTAGAGGGAGCACAGATACGCAGTATTTT; CDR3 protein: CSARGSTDTQYF
V gene: TRBV28; clone size: many; J gene: TRBJ1-1; D gene: NA; CDR3 DNA: TGTGCCAGCAGTACGATGAACACTGAAGCTTTCTTT; CDR3 protein: CASSTMNTEAFF
V gene: TRBV18; clone size: many; J gene: TRBJ2-3; D gene: TRBD2; CDR3 DNA: TGTGCCAGCTCACTGGGACTAGCGGGAGCACATACGCAGTATTTT; CDR3 protein: CASSLGLAGAHTQYF
V gene: TRBV6-5; clone size: NA; J gene: TRBJ1-2; D gene: NA; CDR3 DNA: TGTGCCAGCAGTTACTCCCAGGGAAGGGTTGGAAAGTCGGTCTATGGCTACACCTTC; CDR3 protein: CASSYSQGRVGKSVYGYTF
V gene: TRBV2; clone size: many; J gene: TRBJ2-5; D gene: TRBD2; CDR3 DNA: TGTGCCAGCAGGGCGACTAGCGGGACGGAGACCCAGTACTTC; CDR3 protein: CASRATSGTETQYF
V gene: TRBV20-1; clone size: NA; J gene: TRBJ2-1; D gene: NA; CDR3 DNA: TGCAGTGCTACCCCTAGCGTGATATACGATGAGCAGTTCTTC; CDR3 protein: CSATPSVIYDEQFF
V gene: TRBV3-1; clone size: many; J gene: TRBJ2-1; D gene: NA; CDR3 DNA: TGTGCCAGCAGCCAACCCTCCGGGTACAATGAGCAGTTCTTC; CDR3 protein: CASSQPSGYNEQFF
V gene: TRBV6-1; clone size: few; J gene: TRBJ2-7; D gene: NA; CDR3 DNA: TGTGCCAGCAGTCGCGCCCGCGTAGGCTACGAGCAGTACTTC; CDR3 protein: CASSRARVGYEQYF
V gene: TRBV18; clone size: many; J gene: TRBJ2-5; D gene: TRBD1; CDR3 DNA: TGTGCCAGCTCACCTCCTGGACAGGCGGGAGAGACCCAGTACTTC; CDR3 protein: CASSPPGQAGETQYF
V gene: TRBV13; clone size: NA; J gene: TRBJ1-3; D gene: NA; CDR3 DNA: TGTGCCAGCAGCACACCGGCCAGCTCTGGAAACACCATATATTTT; CDR3 protein: CASSTPASSGNTIYF
V gene: TRBV5-1; clone size: NA; J gene: TRBJ2-5; D gene: NA; CDR3 DNA: TGCGCCAGCAGCTTGGAAGGTGTAGAGACCCAGTACTTC; CDR3 protein: CASSLEGVETQYF
V gene: TRBV2; clone size: many; J gene: TRBJ1-1; D gene: NA; CDR3 DNA: TGTGCCAGTATGCGGACGGTGATCACTGAAGCTTTCTTT; CDR3 protein: CASMRTVITEAFF
V gene: TRBV14; clone size: many; J gene: TRBJ1-6; D gene: NA; CDR3 DNA: TGTGCCAGCAGTCTGTCGCTTTATTCACCCCTCCACTTT; CDR3 protein: CASSLSLYSPLHF
V gene: TRBV20-1; clone size: many; J gene: TRBJ1-1; D gene: TRBD1; CDR3 DNA: TGCAGTGCTGCCTCCAGACAGGGTTTGACTGAAGCTTTCTTT; CDR3 protein: CSAASRQGLTEAFF
V gene: TRBV3-1; clone size: few; J gene: TRBJ1-1; D gene: TRBD1; CDR3 DNA: TGTGCCAGCAGAGATCAGGGGGGCGGCACTGAAGCTTTCTTT; CDR3 protein: CASRDQGGGTEAFF
V gene: TRBV28; clone size: NA; J gene: TRBJ2-2; D gene: TRBD1; CDR3 DNA: TGTGCCAGCATTCCCCTCGGGACAGGGACTGGGGAGCTGTTTTTT; CDR3 protein: CASIPLGTGTGELFF
V gene: TRBV19; clone size: medium-sized; J gene: TRBJ2-1; D gene: TRBD1; CDR3 DNA: TGTGCCAGTACTAGAACAGGGGAGAACAATGAGCAGTTCTTC; CDR3 protein: CASTRTGENNEQFF